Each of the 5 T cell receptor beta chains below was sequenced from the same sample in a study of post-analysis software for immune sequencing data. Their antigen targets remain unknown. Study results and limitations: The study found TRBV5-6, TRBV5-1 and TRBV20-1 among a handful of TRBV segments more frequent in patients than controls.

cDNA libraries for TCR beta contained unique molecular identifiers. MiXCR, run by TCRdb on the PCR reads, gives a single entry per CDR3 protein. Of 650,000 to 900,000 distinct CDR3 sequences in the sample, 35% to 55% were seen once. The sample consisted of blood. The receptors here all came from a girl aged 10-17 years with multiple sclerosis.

The CDR3 DNA follows: TGCGCCAGCAGCCAAGGCCCCTGGACTAGCGGGTCCTACGAGCAGTACTTC. It specifies CASSQGPWTSGSYEQYF. The genes are TRBV4-3 and TRBJ2-7, with 11 nucleotides matching TRBD2. CDR1 and CDR2 from the germline V gene are LGHNA and YSLEER. V lost 1 base to trimming and J lost 1 base; unmatched junction nucleotides: 6. The CDR3 loop spans 17 amino acids.

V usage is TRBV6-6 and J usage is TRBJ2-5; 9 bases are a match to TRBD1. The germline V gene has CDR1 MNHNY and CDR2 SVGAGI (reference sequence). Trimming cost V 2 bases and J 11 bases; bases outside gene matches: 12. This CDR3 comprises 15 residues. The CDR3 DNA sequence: TGTGCCAGCAGTTACGGGACAGGGCCTGGCGGGGAGCAGTACTTC. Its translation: CASSYGTGPGGEQYF.

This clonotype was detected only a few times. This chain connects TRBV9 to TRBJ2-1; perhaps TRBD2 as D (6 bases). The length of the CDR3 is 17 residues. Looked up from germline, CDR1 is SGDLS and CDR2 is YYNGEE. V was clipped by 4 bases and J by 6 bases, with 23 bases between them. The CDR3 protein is CASSPLTRPVLSNEQFF. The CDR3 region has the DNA TGTGCCAGCAGCCCACTGACTAGACCTGTACTGTCCAATGAGCAGTTCTTC.

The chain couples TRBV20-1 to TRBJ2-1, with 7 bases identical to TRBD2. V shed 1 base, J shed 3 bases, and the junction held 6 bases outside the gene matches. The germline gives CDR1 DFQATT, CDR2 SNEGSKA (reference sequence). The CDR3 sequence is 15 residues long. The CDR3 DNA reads TGCAGTGCTAGAGGTTCTAGCGGTCTCTACAATGAGCAGTTCTTC. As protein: CSARGSSGLYNEQFF.

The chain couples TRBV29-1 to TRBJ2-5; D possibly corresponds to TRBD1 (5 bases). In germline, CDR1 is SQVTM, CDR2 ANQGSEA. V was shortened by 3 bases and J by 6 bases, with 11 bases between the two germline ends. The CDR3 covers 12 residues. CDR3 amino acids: CSVEVREQTQYF. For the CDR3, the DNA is TGCAGCGTTGAGGTCAGGGAACAGACCCAGTACTTC.